These T cell receptor beta chains were read from a single sample in a study of blood T cells in healthy people across ages. TCRdb processed the 5' RACE reads anew with MiXCR; each CDR3 protein has one entry. The data show 780,000 or so distinct CDR3 sequences, with roughly 25% seen just once and around 3.6% held by the top ten. The data also belong to a second study, concerning T cells of mothers and their children.

The sample was blood. These TCRs come from a boy aged 5-17 years in good health. Both conserved end residues are part of each CDR3. D genes are given only for firm matches. Clone size is given for some rows only: seen once, a few or many times, or a class if the clone is expanded.

D gene: TRBD2
V gene: TRBV4-3
J gene: TRBJ2-3
clone size: few
CDR3 DNA: TGCGCCAGCAGCCAAGACGCCAGCGGGGGGTCGGATACGCAGTATTTT
CDR3 protein: CASSQDASGGSDTQYF

D gene: .
V gene: TRBV27
J gene: TRBJ2-5
clone size: few
CDR3 DNA: TGTGCCAGCAGTTTATACTTCTCCGGGATAGCGGCCCAAGAGACCCAGTACTTC
CDR3 protein: CASSLYFSGIAAQETQYF

D gene: TRBD2
V gene: TRBV24-1
J gene: TRBJ2-3
clone size: .
CDR3 DNA: TGTGCCACCAGTGATGAAGTAGCGGGAGCGGCAGATACGCAGTATTTT
CDR3 protein: CATSDEVAGAADTQYF

D gene: .
V gene: TRBV7-3
J gene: TRBJ1-1
clone size: few
CDR3 DNA: TGTGCCAGCAGCTTACTCTCCGGGATGAACACTGAAGCTTTCTTT
CDR3 protein: CASSLLSGMNTEAFF

D gene: .
V gene: TRBV20-1
J gene: TRBJ1-5
clone size: few
CDR3 DNA: TGCAGTGCTAGAGTTAGGGTTCTGGAAGATCAGCCCCAGCATTTT
CDR3 protein: CSARVRVLEDQPQHF

D gene: .
V gene: TRBV4-3
J gene: TRBJ1-5
clone size: .
CDR3 DNA: TGCGCCAGCAGCCAAGACAGACAGCCCAATCAGCCCCAGCATTTT
CDR3 protein: CASSQDRQPNQPQHF

D gene: .
V gene: TRBV7-2
J gene: TRBJ2-7
clone size: .
CDR3 DNA: TGTGCCAGCAGCTGGGAGGGGGGCTACGAGCAGTACTTC
CDR3 protein: CASSWEGGYEQYF

D gene: .
V gene: TRBV7-8
J gene: TRBJ1-1
clone size: few
CDR3 DNA: TGTGCCAGCAGCTTAACACCGAGCGGGACTGAAGCTTTCTTT
CDR3 protein: CASSLTPSGTEAFF

D gene: .
V gene: TRBV27
J gene: TRBJ1-5
clone size: .
CDR3 DNA: TGTGCCAGCAGTTTAGGTATCCGGGGGCTAGGCAATCAGCCCCAGCATTTT
CDR3 protein: CASSLGIRGLGNQPQHF

D gene: .
V gene: TRBV20-1
J gene: TRBJ2-1
clone size: .
CDR3 DNA: TGCAGTGCTAGAGCCCCCTACTCCTACAATGAGCAGTTCTTC
CDR3 protein: CSARAPYSYNEQFF

D gene: .
V gene: TRBV27
J gene: TRBJ2-7
clone size: .
CDR3 DNA: TGTGCCAGCAGTTTCATGATAGGGAGCTCCTACGAGCAGTACTTC
CDR3 protein: CASSFMIGSSYEQYF

D gene: .
V gene: TRBV9
J gene: TRBJ1-4
clone size: few
CDR3 DNA: TGTGCCAGCAGCGTAGCAGACGGTAGAACTAGTGAAAAACTGTTTTTT
CDR3 protein: CASSVADGRTSEKLFF

D gene: .
V gene: TRBV27
J gene: TRBJ2-3
clone size: .
CDR3 DNA: TGTGCCAGCAGTTTTTGGTCCCGTAGCACAGATACGCAGTATTTT
CDR3 protein: CASSFWSRSTDTQYF

D gene: TRBD1
V gene: TRBV5-1
J gene: TRBJ2-4
clone size: once
CDR3 DNA: TGCGCCAGCAGCCCCGGGGACAGCAACATTCAGTACTTC
CDR3 protein: CASSPGDSNIQYF

D gene: .
V gene: TRBV29-1
J gene: TRBJ2-2
clone size: few
CDR3 DNA: TGCAGCGTCGAACTGCTGTTATACACCGGGGAGCTGTTTTTT
CDR3 protein: CSVELLLYTGELFF

D gene: TRBD2
V gene: TRBV28
J gene: TRBJ2-5
clone size: many
CDR3 DNA: TGTGCCAGCAGTTTCACGGGGGGACCCCAAGAGACCCAGTACTTC
CDR3 protein: CASSFTGGPQETQYF

D gene: .
V gene: TRBV10-3
J gene: TRBJ2-3
clone size: few
CDR3 DNA: TGTGCCATCGCGGAAGACGGTAGCACAGATACGCAGTATTTT
CDR3 protein: CAIAEDGSTDTQYF

D gene: TRBD2
V gene: TRBV7-9
J gene: TRBJ2-1
clone size: few
CDR3 DNA: TGTGCCAGCAGCCCGGTTGGGACTAGCGGGTTGAAGGATGAGCAGTTCTTC
CDR3 protein: CASSPVGTSGLKDEQFF

D gene: TRBD1
V gene: TRBV7-6
J gene: TRBJ2-7
clone size: .
CDR3 DNA: TGTGCCAGCAGCTTAGCGAACAGGGGAGTCTACGAGCAGTACTTC
CDR3 protein: CASSLANRGVYEQYF

D gene: .
V gene: TRBV29-1
J gene: TRBJ2-7
clone size: few
CDR3 DNA: TGCAGCGTTGAAGTGGACAGCGGAGGGTACGAGCAGTACTTC
CDR3 protein: CSVEVDSGGYEQYF

D gene: .
V gene: TRBV18
J gene: TRBJ1-1
clone size: .
CDR3 DNA: TGTGCCAGCTCACCACCAGAGACAGGTGATAACACTGAAGCTTTCTTT
CDR3 protein: CASSPPETGDNTEAFF

D gene: .
V gene: TRBV11-2
J gene: TRBJ2-5
clone size: few
CDR3 DNA: TGTGCCAGCAGCGCCCAGGCCGGAGGAGAGACCCAGTACTTC
CDR3 protein: CASSAQAGGETQYF

D gene: .
V gene: TRBV20-1
J gene: TRBJ1-4
clone size: .
CDR3 DNA: TGCAGTGCTTGGGGACGGCCTAATGAAAAACTGTTTTTT
CDR3 protein: CSAWGRPNEKLFF

D gene: .
V gene: TRBV5-5
J gene: TRBJ2-3
clone size: few
CDR3 DNA: TGTGCCAGCAGCCTGGAAGGGTCCCCAGATACGCAGTATTTT
CDR3 protein: CASSLEGSPDTQYF

D gene: .
V gene: TRBV4-3
J gene: TRBJ1-6
clone size: .
CDR3 DNA: TGCGCCAGCAGCCAGGCGACAGGCTATAATTCACCCCTCCACTTT
CDR3 protein: CASSQATGYNSPLHF

D gene: .
V gene: TRBV14
J gene: TRBJ2-3
clone size: .
CDR3 DNA: TGTGCCAGCAGCCAATTGACAGGAAGCACAGATACGCAGTATTTT
CDR3 protein: CASSQLTGSTDTQYF

D gene: .
V gene: TRBV7-2
J gene: TRBJ2-5
clone size: many
CDR3 DNA: TGTGCCAGCAGCGAAGATCCCGGGACGCCCATGCAAGAGACCCAGTACTTC
CDR3 protein: CASSEDPGTPMQETQYF

D gene: .
V gene: TRBV28
J gene: TRBJ2-7
clone size: few
CDR3 DNA: TGTGCCAGCCGACTGAGGGGAGACCTCCTCTCGGGGGAGCAGTACTTC
CDR3 protein: CASRLRGDLLSGEQYF

D gene: TRBD1
V gene: TRBV20-1
J gene: TRBJ1-1
clone size: .
CDR3 DNA: TGCAGTGCTAGGATACAGGGGATGAACACTGAAGCTTTCTTT
CDR3 protein: CSARIQGMNTEAFF

D gene: .
V gene: TRBV21-1
J gene: TRBJ2-4
clone size: few
CDR3 DNA: TGTGCCAGCAGCAACCGGACAGGGCCAAAATCCAAAAACATTCAGTACTTC
CDR3 protein: CASSNRTGPKSKNIQYF

D gene: TRBD2
V gene: TRBV7-2
J gene: TRBJ2-5
clone size: .
CDR3 DNA: TGTGCCAGCAGCCGAAAGACGACTAGCGGGTGGAACCAGCAGACCCAGTACTTC
CDR3 protein: CASSRKTTSGWNQQTQYF

D gene: .
V gene: TRBV7-2
J gene: TRBJ1-3
clone size: few
CDR3 DNA: TGTGCCAGCACCGATGGACTACTCGGAAACACCATATATTTT
CDR3 protein: CASTDGLLGNTIYF

D gene: .
V gene: TRBV6-6
J gene: TRBJ1-5
clone size: .
CDR3 DNA: TGTGCCAGCAGTACGCCTCGGGACCTAAATCAGCCCCAGCATTTT
CDR3 protein: CASSTPRDLNQPQHF

D gene: .
V gene: TRBV4-1
J gene: TRBJ2-7
clone size: few
CDR3 DNA: TGCGCCAGCAGCCAAGGCCGACAGGTCACCTACGAGCAGTACTTC
CDR3 protein: CASSQGRQVTYEQYF

D gene: .
V gene: TRBV29-1
J gene: TRBJ2-7
clone size: .
CDR3 DNA: TGCAGCGTTGAGGTAGGCTCCTACGAGCAGTACTTC
CDR3 protein: CSVEVGSYEQYF